This T cell receptor (beta chain) was recovered during a study of CD8 T cells in ankylosing spondylitis. Each CDR3 protein gets one entry after TCRdb re-called the 5' RACE reads with MiXCR. The data contain roughly 230,000 distinct CDR3 sequences, 15% to 20% of them singletons. The germline CDR1 and CDR2 sequences are DFQATT and SNEGSKA (reference sequence). This CDR3 contains 10 residues. V dropped 6 bases and J dropped 6 bases, with 7 bases sitting between them. This clonotype was counted many times. What it recognizes is unknown. Findings and limits, study-wide: Reported data indicate significant enrichment of disease-linked clones within matched ankylosing spondylitis synovial fluid.

The sequenced material came from blood, either unsorted or a sorted T cell fraction (not recorded which). The chain joins TRBV20-1 to TRBJ2-3; D gene ambiguous. The TCR originated in a male donor with ankylosing spondylitis or in good health (not recorded which). DNA for the CDR3: TGCAGTGCCGTGGAGGATACGCAGTATTTT. It is translated as CSAVEDTQYF.